These T cell receptor beta chains were read from a single sample in a study of beta chain features in type 1 diabetes. Measured with immunoSEQ multiplex PCR; TCRdb has only the in-frame clones, and not every one. The data show more than 120,000 clones, about 10% seen once. What was sequenced was naive CD4+ T cells from blood. These receptors originate from a man between 18 and 35 years old in good health. CDR3s include the opening cysteine and the closing phenylalanine or tryptophan.

TRBV13	TRBJ1-2	13	CASSLGGDPPATF
TRBV6-9	TRBJ2-5	10	CASSQETQYF
TRBV6-1	TRBJ1-2	18	CASSEAGQGVYFSYGYTF
TRBV4-1	TRBJ2-7	13	CAAGRVPPYEQYF
TRBV19	TRBJ2-7	11	CASSGSYEQYF
TRBV7-9	TRBJ1-3	15	CASSPRGGTGNTIYF
TRBV2	TRBJ2-7	13	CASLGTEAIKQYF
TRBV28	TRBJ1-3	16	CASSSFGTGDGNTIYF
TRBV10-3	TRBJ1-1	13	CATWATLNTEAFF
TRBV7-9	TRBJ2-4	18	CASSFRGFGTVAKNIQYF